These 27 T cell receptor beta chains were sequenced from one sample in a study of identical twins. One entry per CDR3 protein, called by TCRdb with MiXCR from the 5' RACE reads. The sample holds about 470,000 distinct CDR3 sequences, roughly 26% seen once. A further study also used this sample, focusing on T cells expressing NK-cell markers.

The sample comprised CD4+ T cells sorted from blood. The receptors here all came from a woman under 30 in good health.

V is TRBV5-1 and J is TRBJ2-7, with D possibly matching TRBD2 (7 bases). Germline CDR1 SGHRS, CDR2 YFSETQ. This CDR3 comprises 14 residues. V lost 1 base and J 2 bases, leaving 10 bases between the germline ends. The CDR3 DNA sequence: TGCGCCAGCAGCTTGAGGGGGGGAACCTACGAGCAGTACTTC. This translates into CASSLRGGTYEQYF.

The chain uses TRBV4-2 and TRBJ2-2; 12 bases line up with TRBD2. The CDR3 runs to 14 residues. V gave up 10 bases and J gave up 6 bases; unmatched junction bases: 6. Germline V gene sequence: CDR1 LGHNA, CDR2 YNFKEQ. CDR3 loop: CATSSGRESGELFF. CDR3 sequence (DNA): TGTGCCACCTCTAGCGGGAGGGAGTCCGGGGAGCTGTTTTTT.

The J gene is TRBJ2-7, the V gene TRBV20-1, with 9 positions matching TRBD2. The CDR3 loop spans 15 amino acids. V dropped 0 bases and J dropped 4; count of bases not matched to a gene: 7. Germline values: CDR1 DFQATT, CDR2 SNEGSKA (reference sequence). CDR3 loop: CSARDRGTSLYEQYF. The CDR3 coding sequence is TGCAGTGCTAGAGATAGGGGGACTAGCCTGTACGAGCAGTACTTC.

The chain has TRBV29-1 and TRBJ2-3, with TRBD2 matching 10 bases. The CDR3 runs 14 residues. The germline gives CDR1 SQVTM, CDR2 ANQGSEA. The junction had 10 bases not matched to a gene; V was cut back by 8 bases and J by 5 bases. The CDR3 nucleotides are TGCAGCCTGCGGTCTAGCGGGAGTGGAGATACGCAGTATTTT. Translating it yields CSLRSSGSGDTQYF.

This clonotype was counted only a few times. V and J are TRBV7-2 and TRBJ2-5; a weak D match, TRBD1 (5 bases). The CDR3 has 14 amino acids. Germline V gene sequence: CDR1 SGHTA, CDR2 FQGNSA. Trimming stripped 2 bases from V and 1 base from J, with 8 bases between. Here the CDR3 reads CASSLQGRQETQYF. In nucleotides, the CDR3 is TGTGCCAGCAGCTTACAGGGCCGCCAAGAGACCCAGTACTTC. The complete variable domain, with remaining parts taken from reference TRBV7-2 and TRBJ2-5, reads GAGVSQSPSNKVTEKGKDVELRCDPISGHTALYWYRQSLGQGLEFLIYFQGNSAPDKSGLPSDRFSAERTGGSVSTLTIQRTQQEDSAVYLCASSLQGRQETQYFGPGTRLLVL.

The CDR3 here is CASSLDSVYNEQFF. The CDR3 DNA is TGTGCCAGCAGCTTAGATAGCGTGTACAATGAGCAGTTCTTC. This sequence joins TRBV11-2 and TRBJ2-1; the D gene is possibly TRBD2 (5 bases). V lost 0 bases to trimming and J lost 4 bases, with 7 bases between them. CDR1 is SGHAT, CDR2 FQNNGV, per germline. The CDR3 length is 14 residues.

The chain is built from TRBV7-7 and TRBJ2-2; D uncertain. V lost 0 bases, J lost 1 base, and 6 bases lay in between. CDR3 length: 15 amino acids. CDR1 and CDR2 from the germline V gene are SSHAT and FNYEAQ (reference sequence). The CDR3 loop reads CASSLAVRNTGELFF. DNA of the CDR3: TGTGCCAGCAGCTTAGCGGTCAGGAACACCGGGGAGCTGTTTTTT.

This clonotype was seen a few times. The V gene is TRBV29-1, the J gene TRBJ2-3; 10 bases match TRBD1. The ends lost 3 bases at V and 4 bases at J; junction bases unmatched: 1. Germline V gene sequence: CDR1 SQVTM, CDR2 ANQGSEA. This CDR3 has 13 amino acids. The CDR3 DNA follows: TGCAGCGTTGAGGGACAGGGGTCAGATACGCAGTATTTT. Protein sequence: CSVEGQGSDTQYF.

The CDR3 sequence is CAIQGNNQPQHF. CDR3 in DNA: TGTGCCATCCAGGGAAACAATCAGCCCCAGCATTTT. The V gene is TRBV24-1, the J gene TRBJ1-5; a weak D match, TRBD1 (5 bases). CDR3 length: 12 amino acids. The V end was cut by 11 bases, the J end by 3 bases, with 10 bases between. Germline CDR1 is KGHDR and CDR2 is SFDVKD.

There are a few counts of this clonotype. CDR3 protein: CASTEGLATDTQYF. The CDR3, as DNA: TGTGCCAGTACCGAGGGACTAGCGACAGATACGCAGTATTTT. V is TRBV19 and J is TRBJ2-3, with 10 bases fitting TRBD2. The CDR3 sequence is 14 residues long. CDR1 and CDR2 from the germline V gene are LNHDA and SQIVND (reference sequence). Trimming took 7 bases from V and 3 from J; bases not matched to a gene: 4.

The gene calls are TRBV12-3 or TRBV12-4 and TRBJ1-4; D is undetermined. Between the trimmed V and J ends, which lost 2 bases and 8 bases, there was a span of 9 bases. This CDR3 has 13 residues. CDR3 residues: CASSLRSGEKLFF. DNA for the CDR3: TGTGCCAGCAGTTTAAGGTCGGGCGAAAAACTGTTTTTT.

The chain uses TRBV7-9 and TRBJ1-2; D unresolved. The V end lost 1 base, the J end lost 9 bases, and 12 bases lay between the germline ends. CDR1 SEHNR and CDR2 FQNEAQ come from the germline V gene (reference sequence). There are 13 residues in the CDR3. The CDR3 sequence is CASSLVGEARYTF. The DNA of the CDR3 is TGTGCCAGCAGCTTAGTTGGGGAAGCTCGCTACACCTTC.

V gene TRBV24-1 combines with J gene TRBJ2-5; 10 bases agree with TRBD1. The CDR3 contains 15 residues. The junction had 3 bases not matched to a gene; V was cut back by 2 bases and J by 4 bases. Germline V CDR1 and CDR2: KGHDR, SFDVKD. CDR3 residues: CATSDSRTGGETQYF. The CDR3 DNA is TGTGCCACCAGTGATTCACGGACAGGGGGAGAGACCCAGTACTTC.

V and J are TRBV12-3 or TRBV12-4 and TRBJ1-1; D is unresolved. V dropped 2 bases and J dropped 8 bases, with 15 bases sitting between them. The CDR3 sequence is 14 residues long. The CDR3 loop reads CASSLKAGDGEAFF. The CDR3 DNA is TGTGCCAGCAGTTTAAAGGCAGGCGATGGAGAAGCTTTCTTT.

The chain uses TRBV3-1 and TRBJ2-7; D perhaps matches TRBD1 (6 bases). The germline V and J ends were trimmed by 4 bases and 8 bases, with 18 bases remaining between them. The V gene's germline CDR1 is LGHDT and CDR2 YNNKEL (reference sequence). The CDR3 runs 14 residues. The CDR3 loop reads CASSRRSEGEKQYF. The CDR3 DNA is TGTGCCAGCAGCCGCAGGTCAGAGGGGGAAAAGCAGTACTTC.

In its sample, this clonotype was seen a few times. The V gene is TRBV20-1, the J gene TRBJ2-1; TRBD1 matches at 10 bases. J gave up 6 bases and V 2 bases, and 1 base lay outside the gene matches. Germline lookup yields CDR1 DFQATT and CDR2 SNEGSKA (reference sequence). The CDR3 spans 13 residues. CDR3 protein: CSARRTGGNEQFF. The CDR3 DNA reads TGCAGTGCTAGAAGGACAGGGGGCAATGAGCAGTTCTTC.

V and J are TRBV7-2 and TRBJ2-7; unclear D gene. CDR3 length equals 16 residues. Trimming pared 2 bases from V and 1 base from J, leaving 15 bases between. Germline CDR1 and CDR2: SGHTA and FQGNSA. CDR3 loop: CASSLSSQTASYEQYF. The CDR3 DNA reads TGTGCCAGCAGCTTAAGCAGCCAGACGGCATCCTACGAGCAGTACTTC. The entire variable domain, with the rest obtained from reference TRBV7-2 and TRBJ2-7, is as follows: GAGVSQSPSNKVTEKGKDVELRCDPISGHTALYWYRQSLGQGLEFLIYFQGNSAPDKSGLPSDRFSAERTGGSVSTLTIQRTQQEDSAVYLCASSLSSQTASYEQYFGPGTRLTVT.

This clonotype was observed a few times. The chain uses TRBV20-1 and TRBJ1-1; D is uncertain. Deletions cut 6 bases from V and 1 base from J, with 6 bases between. Germline lookup yields CDR1 DFQATT and CDR2 SNEGSKA (reference sequence). The CDR3 covers 11 residues. This chain's CDR3 is CSAVGNTEAFF. In DNA form, the CDR3 reads TGCAGTGCCGTGGGGAACACTGAAGCTTTCTTT.

To note about this clonotype: The junction does not match germline at one end; this may be a read error. This chain joins TRBV6-2 or TRBV6-3 and TRBJ2-1; 10 bases are shared with TRBD2. This CDR3 has 15 amino acids. The germline V gene has CDR1 MNHEY and CDR2 SVGEGT. CDR3 nucleotides: TGTGCCAGCAGCGAAAGGGGGCTAGCGGGAGCAAATTTGGTCTTC. Translated, it gives CASSERGLAGANLVF.

This clonotype was counted between two and nine times. The rearrangement links TRBV20-1 to TRBJ1-1; TRBD1 aligns across 7 bases. J gave up 5 bases and V 3 bases, and 9 bases lay outside the gene matches. There are 14 residues in the CDR3. Germline CDR1 reads DFQATT; CDR2 reads SNEGSKA (reference sequence). The CDR3 is CSASQQGLYTEAFF. For the CDR3, the DNA is TGCAGTGCTAGTCAACAGGGGTTGTATACTGAAGCTTTCTTT.

The chain employs TRBV6-1 and TRBJ2-3; 10 bases match TRBD1. The CDR3 sequence is 16 residues long. CDR1 is MNHNS and CDR2 is SASEGT in the germline V gene. V shed 4 bases, J shed 3 bases, and the junction held 7 bases outside the gene matches. Written as DNA, the CDR3 is TGTGCCAGCAGTGTACGGACAGGGGGAGCGACAGATACGCAGTATTTT. It is translated as CASSVRTGGATDTQYF.

The gene calls are TRBV12-3 or TRBV12-4 and TRBJ1-2; no clear D gene. V lost 2 bases and J 1 base, leaving 11 bases between the germline ends. This CDR3 is built from 15 residues. The CDR3 DNA reads as TGTGCCAGCAGTTTACGAGGGTCCCTTAACTATGGCTACACCTTC. Protein: CASSLRGSLNYGYTF.

This clonotype occurred a few times. The chain employs TRBV2 and TRBJ2-7; D call uncertain. The CDR3 has 12 amino acids. V lost 7 bases to trimming and J lost 2 bases, with 9 bases between them. From germline, CDR1 is SNHLY and CDR2 FYNNEI. The CDR3 protein is CASKFAAYEQYF. In DNA form, the CDR3 reads TGTGCCAGCAAGTTTGCGGCCTACGAGCAGTACTTC.

This clonotype was detected a few times. This rearrangement joins TRBV30 to TRBJ2-1, with D possibly being TRBD2 (6 bases). CDR3 size: 13 residues. Germline CDR1 is GTSNPN and CDR2 is SVGIG (reference sequence). V was clipped by 5 bases and J by 4 bases, with 12 bases between them. The CDR3 bases are TGTGCCTGGTACAGCGGGTCGTACAATGAGCAGTTCTTC. This gives the protein CAWYSGSYNEQFF.

This clonotype has more than one count but fewer than ten. The chain has TRBV4-1 and TRBJ1-4; no clear D. The CDR3 runs to 12 residues. CDR1 is MGHRA, CDR2 YSYEKL, per germline. V lost 5 bases, J lost 5 bases, and 6 bases lay in between. The CDR3 bases are TGCGCCAGCAGCGAACGAAATGAAAAACTGTTTTTT. Protein product: CASSERNEKLFF.

This rearrangement joins TRBV2 to TRBJ2-5; D remains ambiguous. Germline V gene sequence: CDR1 SNHLY, CDR2 FYNNEI. The CDR3 consists of 16 residues. The ends were cut back, 3 bases at V and 5 bases at J, with 19 bases in the middle. In DNA form, the CDR3 reads TGTGCCAGCAGTGAGTCCCCCCATAAGGATCGGGAGACCCAGTACTTC. This sequence encodes CASSESPHKDRETQYF.

The chain is built from TRBV3-1 and TRBJ1-1, with D tentatively TRBD1 (5 bases). This CDR3 spans 14 amino acids. Deletions cut 3 bases from V and 1 base from J, with 9 bases between. Germline CDR1 is LGHDT and CDR2 is YNNKEL (reference sequence). The CDR3 region has the DNA TGTGCCAGCAGCCAGATCGGGGCGAACACTGAAGCTTTCTTT. The encoded protein is CASSQIGANTEAFF.